Sequencing of this T cell receptor beta chain was carried out in a study of shared clonotypes between healthy human individuals. Overall study findings and caveats: Four donors held 4.5% to 5% of naive CD4 clonotypes in common. Expectations were that clonotype sharing among donors would be affected by sequencing depth.

The data were produced by immunoSEQ multiplex PCR, yet TCRdb's version contains in-frame clones alone and is incomplete. The sample shows roughly 1 million clones, around 76% of them seen only once. This clone was found many times. The antigen is not known. The CDR3 runs to 12 residues. Germline V CDR1 and CDR2: SGHAT, FQNNGV. V gave up 3 bases and J gave up 5 bases, with 4 bases separating them. The sequencing input was memory CD4+ T cells sorted from blood. The subset here: CD45RA-negative fraction. The receptor was isolated from a man aged 18 to 35 in good health. The chain couples TRBV11-2 to TRBJ2-2; unclear D gene. DNA for the CDR3: TGTGCCAGCAGCTTCGGGACCGGGGAGCTGTTTTTT. It specifies CASSFGTGELFF.